The present T cell receptor beta chain was sequenced within a study of shared clonotypes between healthy human individuals. General study results and limits: Non-shared clonotypes had lower generation probabilities than those shared by all four donors. The sole specimen, blood, was sampled, and tissue repertoires likely differ. Shared across a few donors were roughly 5% of the naive CD4 clonotypes.

The DNA input per sorted-subset replicate PCR was 200 ng, corresponding to 28,000 or so T cell genomes. Clones were sequenced by immunoSEQ multiplex PCR, and TCRdb holds only the in-frame ones, with some missing. In the table there are approximately 980,000 clones, around 80% of which are singletons. From germline, CDR1 is MNHEY and CDR2 SVGAGI. The length of the CDR3 is 14 residues. Trimming took 6 bases from V and 3 from J, leaving 12 bases between them. For this clone: Its antigen is not identified.

The source is a man between 18 and 35 years old in good health. The V call is TRBV6-5, the J call TRBJ1-5, with TRBD1 as a possible D gene (5 bases). The sample consisted of memory CD4+ T cells sorted from blood. The subset is: CD45RA-negative fraction. The CDR3 DNA sequence: TGTGCCAGCAGGAGCGGGGGACCCAATCAGCCCCAGCATTTT. Its protein product is CASRSGGPNQPQHF.